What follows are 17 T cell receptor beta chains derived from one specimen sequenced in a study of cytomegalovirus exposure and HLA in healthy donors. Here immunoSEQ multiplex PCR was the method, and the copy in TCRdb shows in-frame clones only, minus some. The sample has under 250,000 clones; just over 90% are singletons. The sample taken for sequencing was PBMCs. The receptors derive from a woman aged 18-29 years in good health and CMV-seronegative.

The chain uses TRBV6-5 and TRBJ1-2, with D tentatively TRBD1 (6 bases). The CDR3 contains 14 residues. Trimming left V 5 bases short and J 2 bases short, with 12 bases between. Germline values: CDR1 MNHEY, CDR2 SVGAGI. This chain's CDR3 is CASSPTTGNYGYTF. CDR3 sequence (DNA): TGTGCCAGCAGTCCCACTACAGGGAACTATGGCTACACCTTC.

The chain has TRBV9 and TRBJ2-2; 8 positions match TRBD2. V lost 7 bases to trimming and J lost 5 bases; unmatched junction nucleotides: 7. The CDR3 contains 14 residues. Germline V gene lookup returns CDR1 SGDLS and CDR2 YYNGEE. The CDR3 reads CASCPGGVTGELFF. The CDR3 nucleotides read TGTGCCAGCTGCCCCGGGGGGGTAACCGGGGAGCTGTTTTTT.

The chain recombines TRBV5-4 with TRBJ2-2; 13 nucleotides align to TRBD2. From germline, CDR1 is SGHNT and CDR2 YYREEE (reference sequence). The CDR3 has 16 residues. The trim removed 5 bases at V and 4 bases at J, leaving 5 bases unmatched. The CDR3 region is CASSLGTSGITGELFF. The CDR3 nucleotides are TGTGCCAGCAGTCTTGGGACTAGCGGGATCACCGGGGAGCTGTTTTTT.

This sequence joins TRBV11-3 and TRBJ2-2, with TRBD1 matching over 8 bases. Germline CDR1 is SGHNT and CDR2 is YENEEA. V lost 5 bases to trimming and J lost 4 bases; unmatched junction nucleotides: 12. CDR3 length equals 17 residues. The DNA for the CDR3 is TGTGCCAGCAGCCCTAAAGAGACAGGGGCCGGCACCGGGGAGCTGTTTTTT. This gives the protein CASSPKETGAGTGELFF.

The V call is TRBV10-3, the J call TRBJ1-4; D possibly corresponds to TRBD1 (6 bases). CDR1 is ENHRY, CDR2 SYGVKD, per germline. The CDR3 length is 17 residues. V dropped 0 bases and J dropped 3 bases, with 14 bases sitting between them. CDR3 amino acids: CAISESNPNRANEKLFF. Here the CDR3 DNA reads TGTGCCATCAGTGAGTCAAACCCTAACAGGGCTAATGAAAAACTGTTTTTT.

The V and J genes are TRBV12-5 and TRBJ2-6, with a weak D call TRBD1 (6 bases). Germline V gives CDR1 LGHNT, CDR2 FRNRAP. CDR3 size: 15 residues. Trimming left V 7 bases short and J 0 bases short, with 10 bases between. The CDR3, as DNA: TGTGCTAGTGCCTTGACAGGCTCTGGGGCCAACGTCCTGACTTTC. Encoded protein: CASALTGSGANVLTF.

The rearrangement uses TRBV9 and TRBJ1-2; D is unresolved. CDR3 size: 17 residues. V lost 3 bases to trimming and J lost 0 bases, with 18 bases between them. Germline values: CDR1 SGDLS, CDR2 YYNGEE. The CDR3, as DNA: TGTGCCAGCAGCGGAGGGCCGGGGAGGCGAGCTAACTATGGCTACACCTTC. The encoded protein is CASSGGPGRRANYGYTF.

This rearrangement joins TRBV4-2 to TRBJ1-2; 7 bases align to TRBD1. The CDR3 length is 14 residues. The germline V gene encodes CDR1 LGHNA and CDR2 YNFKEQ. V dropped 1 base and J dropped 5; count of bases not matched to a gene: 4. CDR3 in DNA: TGTGCCAGCAGCCAAGGGCCAGGGGGTTATGGCTACACCTTC. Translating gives CASSQGPGGYGYTF.

The CDR3 nucleotides are TGCAGCGTTGAATCCCCAGGGGACGGAAACACCATATATTTT. This codes for CSVESPGDGNTIYF. V is TRBV29-1 and J is TRBJ1-3, with D possibly TRBD1 on 6 matching bases. This CDR3 comprises 14 residues. Germline CDR1 SQVTM, CDR2 ANQGSEA. Trimming cost V 2 bases and J 4 bases, with 12 bases left between them.

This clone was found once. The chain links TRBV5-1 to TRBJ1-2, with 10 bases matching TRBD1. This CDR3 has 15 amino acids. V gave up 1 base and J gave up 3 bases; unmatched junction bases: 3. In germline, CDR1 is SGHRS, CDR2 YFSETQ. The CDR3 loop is CASSLIGQGDYGYTF. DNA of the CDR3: TGCGCCAGCAGCTTGATCGGACAGGGGGACTATGGCTACACCTTC.

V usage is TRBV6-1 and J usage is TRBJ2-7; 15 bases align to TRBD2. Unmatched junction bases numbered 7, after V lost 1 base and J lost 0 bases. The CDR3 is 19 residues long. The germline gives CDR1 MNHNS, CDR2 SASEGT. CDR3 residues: CASSEVGLAGGAGSYEQYF. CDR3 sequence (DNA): TGTGCCAGCAGTGAAGTGGGACTAGCGGGAGGAGCCGGCTCCTACGAGCAGTACTTC.

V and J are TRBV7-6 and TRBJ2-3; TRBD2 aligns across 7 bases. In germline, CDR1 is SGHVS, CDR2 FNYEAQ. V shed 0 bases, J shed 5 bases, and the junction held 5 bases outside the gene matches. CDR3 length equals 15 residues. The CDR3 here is CASSLAGGVVDTQYF. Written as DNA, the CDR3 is TGTGCCAGCAGCTTAGCGGGAGGGGTAGTAGATACGCAGTATTTT.

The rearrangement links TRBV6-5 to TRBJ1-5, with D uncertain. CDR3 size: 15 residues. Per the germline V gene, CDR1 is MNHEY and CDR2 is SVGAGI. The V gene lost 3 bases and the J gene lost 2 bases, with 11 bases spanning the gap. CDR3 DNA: TGTGCCAGCAGTTATACGGGTTTCGGCAATCAGCCCCAGCATTTT. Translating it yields CASSYTGFGNQPQHF.

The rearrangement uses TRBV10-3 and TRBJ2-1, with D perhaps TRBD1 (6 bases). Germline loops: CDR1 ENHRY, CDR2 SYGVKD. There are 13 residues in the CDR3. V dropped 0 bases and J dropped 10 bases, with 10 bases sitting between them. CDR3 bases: TGTGCCATCAGTGAGTCGGAAGACAGGGAGCAGTTCTTC. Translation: CAISESEDREQFF.

The DNA of the CDR3 is TGTGCCAGCAGCCGGACCCGGGGAGACACCATATATTTT. Protein sequence: CASSRTRGDTIYF. The rearrangement uses TRBV11-3 and TRBJ1-3; D gene unclear. The CDR3 contains 13 residues. CDR1 SGHNT and CDR2 YENEEA come from the germline V gene. V lost 5 bases and J 8 bases, leaving 13 bases between the germline ends.

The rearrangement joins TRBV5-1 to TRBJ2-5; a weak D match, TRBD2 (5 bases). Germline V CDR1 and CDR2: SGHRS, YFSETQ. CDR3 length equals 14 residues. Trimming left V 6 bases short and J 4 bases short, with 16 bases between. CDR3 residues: CASTAERIGETQYF. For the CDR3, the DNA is TGCGCCAGCACAGCGGAGAGGATAGGAGAGACCCAGTACTTC. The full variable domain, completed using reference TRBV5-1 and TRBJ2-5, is KAGVTQTPRYLIKTRGQQVTLSCSPISGHRSVSWYQQTPGQGLQFLFEYFSETQRNKGNFPGRFSGRQFSNSRSEMNVSTLELGDSALYLCASTAERIGETQYFGPGTRLLVL.

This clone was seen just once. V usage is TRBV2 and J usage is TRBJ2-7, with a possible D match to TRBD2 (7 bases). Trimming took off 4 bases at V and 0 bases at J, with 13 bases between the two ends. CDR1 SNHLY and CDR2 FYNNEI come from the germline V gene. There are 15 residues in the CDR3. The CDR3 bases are TGTGCCAGCAGTGGAGGGGGGGGGAACTCCTACGAGCAGTACTTC. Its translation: CASSGGGGNSYEQYF.